One and the same sample provided the 15 T cell receptor beta chains below, sequenced in a study of PD-1 blockade in mismatch repair-deficient tumors. Only in-frame clones appear in the TCRdb table, and some are missing; sequencing was by immunoSEQ multiplex PCR. The sample yields more than 90,000 clones, around three quarters seen once. The starting material was peripheral blood, obtained about 60 weeks after starting pembrolizumab. Receptor source: an adult with mismatch repair-deficient cancer.

V gene TRBV27 combines with J gene TRBJ2-2, with 8 bases aligning to TRBD1. Germline V lookup: CDR1 MNHEY, CDR2 SMNVEV (reference sequence). Trimming removed 5 bases from V and 4 bases from J; junction bases left unmatched: 12. The CDR3 consists of 17 residues. The CDR3 DNA reads as TGTGCCAGCAGTCAAAAATGGACAGGGAGGATCACCGGGGAGCTGTTTTTT. Translation: CASSQKWTGRITGELFF.

This clone was seen a few times. The chain recombines TRBV19 with TRBJ2-5; 7 nucleotides align to TRBD2. CDR3 length: 13 amino acids. Germline loops: CDR1 LNHDA, CDR2 SQIVND (reference sequence). J gave up 2 bases and V 9 bases, and 6 bases lay outside the gene matches. The CDR3 nucleotides are TGTGCCAGCAACTACGGGAGGCAAGAGACCCAGTACTTC. This sequence encodes CASNYGRQETQYF.

This chain joins TRBV28 and TRBJ2-1, with 7 bases matching TRBD1. Per the germline V gene, CDR1 is MDHEN and CDR2 is SYDVKM. J was trimmed by 6 bases and V by 6 bases; bases with no gene match: 8. The CDR3 loop spans 14 amino acids. Written as DNA, the CDR3 is TGTGCCAGCAGAGACAGGGATCTCGGCAATGAGCAGTTCTTC. It yields the protein CASRDRDLGNEQFF.

The rearrangement links TRBV7-6 to TRBJ2-3; the match to TRBD2 covers 11 bases. CDR1 and CDR2 from the germline V gene are SGHVS and FNYEAQ. The CDR3 is made up of 15 amino acids. V dropped 5 bases and J dropped 4; count of bases not matched to a gene: 5. CDR3 sequence: CASSLSGRGSDTQYF. Written as DNA, the CDR3 is TGTGCCAGCAGCCTTAGCGGGAGGGGGTCAGATACGCAGTATTTT.

The chain recombines TRBV27 with TRBJ2-1, with 7 bases matching TRBD1. Unmatched junction bases numbered 13, after V lost 7 bases and J lost 4 bases. CDR3 length: 16 amino acids. The germline V gene encodes CDR1 MNHEY and CDR2 SMNVEV (reference sequence). CDR3 coding DNA: TGTGCCAGCACCAAGAAGGGGGCCGCGTCTTACAATGAGCAGTTCTTC. The encoded protein is CASTKKGAASYNEQFF.

This chain uses TRBV28 with TRBJ2-3; no firm D call. From germline, CDR1 is MDHEN and CDR2 SYDVKM. The ends were cut back, 4 bases at V and 4 bases at J, with 9 bases in the middle. The CDR3 runs 13 residues. Here the CDR3 reads CASSSILPDTQYF. The CDR3, as DNA: TGTGCCAGCAGTTCCATCCTACCAGATACGCAGTATTTT.

J is TRBJ2-1 and V is TRBV7-9; a weak D match, TRBD2 (6 bases). Germline V lookup: CDR1 SEHNR, CDR2 FQNEAQ (reference sequence). V was shortened by 4 bases and J by 7 bases, with 20 bases between the two germline ends. The CDR3 has 16 residues. This CDR3 reads CASSSPGLGFTNEQFF. The CDR3 DNA follows: TGTGCCAGCAGCTCGCCGGGACTGGGCTTTACAAATGAGCAGTTCTTC.

The sample holds one count of this clone. The CDR3 is CASSISYLVEQYF. Here the CDR3 DNA reads TGTGCCAGTAGTATTAGCTACCTTGTTGAGCAGTACTTC. The chain carries TRBV19 and TRBJ2-7; D unresolved. The germline gives CDR1 LNHDA, CDR2 SQIVND (reference sequence). CDR3 size: 13 residues. V was clipped by 3 bases and J by 7 bases, with 13 bases between them.

The chain couples TRBV4-1 to TRBJ2-1, with 11 bases identical to TRBD2. CDR1 and CDR2 (germline): MGHRA, YSYEKL. The junction had 13 bases not matched to a gene; V was cut back by 4 bases and J by 11 bases. This CDR3 has 16 amino acids. The CDR3 reads CASSPLEGLADDQQFF. The CDR3 DNA follows: TGCGCCAGCAGCCCCCTAGAGGGACTAGCGGACGATCAGCAGTTCTTC.

This chain links TRBV9 with TRBJ2-6, with 10 bases fitting TRBD2. Germline trimming cut 3 bases from V and 1 base from J; bases unmatched to any gene: 10. CDR3 length: 19 residues. Germline assignment: CDR1 SGDLS and CDR2 YYNGEE. The CDR3 region has the DNA TGTGCCAGCAGCGCCCTCGGACTAGCGGCCTCTTCTGGGGCCAACGTCCTGACTTTC. Its protein is CASSALGLAASSGANVLTF. Drawing the rest from reference TRBV9 and TRBJ2-6, the complete variable domain is DSGVTQTPKHLITATGQRVTLRCSPRSGDLSVYWYQQSLDQGLQFLIQYYNGEERAKGNILERFSAQQFPDLHSELNLSSLELGDSALYFCASSALGLAASSGANVLTFGAGSRLTVL.

The chain recombines TRBV5-1 with TRBJ1-1; the D gene is possibly TRBD1 (6 bases). V lost 4 bases and J 3 bases, leaving 10 bases between the germline ends. Germline V lookup: CDR1 SGHRS, CDR2 YFSETQ. There are 13 residues in the CDR3. The CDR3 spells CASSPTGYTEAFF. The CDR3, as DNA: TGCGCCAGCAGCCCCACAGGGTACACTGAAGCTTTCTTT.

V usage is TRBV30 and J usage is TRBJ2-5; tentative D call: TRBD2 (5 bases). Germline CDR1 GTSNPN, CDR2 SVGIG (reference sequence). The CDR3 sequence is 14 residues long. V lost 4 bases and J 5 bases, leaving 17 bases between the germline ends. CDR3 nucleotide sequence: TGTGCCTGGAACAGCCTAAGCAGGAGGGAGACCCAGTACTTC. It codes for CAWNSLSRRETQYF.

The rearrangement uses TRBV27 and TRBJ2-1; D uncertain. The length of the CDR3 is 16 residues. Germline V gene lookup returns CDR1 MNHEY and CDR2 SMNVEV (reference sequence). Trimming stripped 5 bases from V and 5 bases from J, with 19 bases between. CDR3 in amino acids: CASSPPGPPLNNEQFF. In DNA form, the CDR3 reads TGTGCCAGCAGTCCCCCCGGGCCGCCCCTCAACAATGAGCAGTTCTTC.

The V gene is TRBV9, the J gene TRBJ2-1; 9 nucleotides match TRBD1. The CDR3 length is 15 residues. The J segment lost 6 bases and the V segment lost 7 bases, leaving 11 bases of the junction unmatched. From germline, CDR1 is SGDLS and CDR2 YYNGEE. The CDR3 bases are TGTGCCAGCGGACCGTATGGGACAGGGCGCAATGAGCAGTTCTTC. Its protein product is CASGPYGTGRNEQFF. The full variable domain, in which reference TRBV9 and TRBJ2-1 provide the parts outside the CDR3, is DSGVTQTPKHLITATGQRVTLRCSPRSGDLSVYWYQQSLDQGLQFLIQYYNGEERAKGNILERFSAQQFPDLHSELNLSSLELGDSALYFCASGPYGTGRNEQFFGPGTRLTVL.

This clone was picked up a small number of times. The gene calls are TRBV7-2 and TRBJ2-1; no clear D gene. Between the trimmed V and J ends, which lost 1 base and 10 bases, there was a span of 17 bases. Germline CDR1 and CDR2: SGHTA and FQGNSA. The CDR3 is 15 amino acids. CDR3 protein: CASSLERREMDEQFF. As DNA, the CDR3 is TGTGCCAGCAGCTTAGAGAGAAGGGAAATGGACGAGCAGTTCTTC.